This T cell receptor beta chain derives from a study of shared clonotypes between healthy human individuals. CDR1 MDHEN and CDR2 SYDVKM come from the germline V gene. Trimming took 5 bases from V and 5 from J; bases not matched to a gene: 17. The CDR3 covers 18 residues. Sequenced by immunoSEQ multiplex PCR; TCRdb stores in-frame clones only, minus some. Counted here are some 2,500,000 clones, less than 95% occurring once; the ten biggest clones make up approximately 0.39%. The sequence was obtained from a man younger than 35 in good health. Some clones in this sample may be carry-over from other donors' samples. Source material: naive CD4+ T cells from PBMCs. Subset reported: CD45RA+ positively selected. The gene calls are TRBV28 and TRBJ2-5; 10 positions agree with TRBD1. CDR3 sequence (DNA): TGTGCCAGCAGTGCCGACCGAATGGGACAGGGGAGAGGTGAGACCCAGTACTTC. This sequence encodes CASSADRMGQGRGETQYF.